This T cell receptor (beta chain) was obtained from a study of blood T cell repertoires in COVID-19. At the level of the study: The United States, Italy and Spain were the sources of the acute and convalescent COVID-19 samples. Sources were T cells, B-cell-depleted T cells, or PBMCs; the material itself was cDNA or gDNA.

CDR3 size: 11 residues. The germline CDR1 and CDR2 sequences are LGHDT and YNNKEL (reference sequence). V lost 3 bases to trimming and J lost 6 bases, with 3 bases between them. In the original processing: Estimates of nucleated cell counts were drawn from the amplification of reference gene primers. Using immunoSEQ multiplex PCR, the repertoire was profiled, and TCRdb retains in-frame clones only, with some absent. That table is the source of V, J and clone size, and D and trimming were worked out from the DNA. The sample includes some 250,000 clones, more than 75% seen only once; the top ten take 10% to 15%.

This rearrangement joins TRBV3-1 (or the pseudogene TRBV3-2) to TRBJ2-1; D not certain. This sequence was found in an elderly man with acute or convalescent COVID-19. Source material: peripheral blood. CDR3 sequence: CASSHLNEQFF. CDR3 nucleotide sequence: TGTGCCAGCAGCCACCTCAATGAGCAGTTCTTC.